These T cell receptor beta chains were read from a single sample in a study of cytomegalovirus exposure and HLA in healthy donors. TCRdb's copy holds only in-frame clones and misses some; the assay was immunoSEQ multiplex PCR. The table has 150,000 to 200,000 clones, approximately 80% seen once; the top ten hold about 1.5%. Specimen: PBMCs. Receptors originate from a young woman in good health and CMV-seronegative. Both conserved end residues are part of each CDR3. D genes are given only for firm matches. Clone size is not always given. Where it is, it says once, few, many or a class for expanded clones.

D gene,clone size,J gene,V gene,CDR3 length,CDR3 protein,CDR3 DNA
-,-,TRBJ1-1,TRBV27,10,CASGAYEAFF,TGTGCCAGCGGGGCCTATGAAGCTTTCTTT
TRBD2,-,TRBJ2-1,TRBV12-5,17,CASGLSPLAGILDEQFF,TGTGCTAGTGGTTTGAGCCCCTTAGCGGGAATTCTCGATGAGCAGTTCTTC
TRBD2,-,TRBJ2-2,TRBV2,19,CASSETSLAGIADTGELFF,TGTGCCAGCAGTGAAACGAGCCTAGCGGGAATTGCCGACACCGGGGAGCTGTTTTTT
-,-,TRBJ1-1,TRBV11-3,15,CASSLTHAGAAEAFF,TGTGCCAGCAGCTTAACTCACGCAGGGGCCGCTGAAGCTTTCTTT
TRBD2,-,TRBJ2-1,TRBV28,19,CASSLGGLAGVRLMNEQFF,TGTGCCAGCTCCCTCGGAGGACTAGCGGGAGTAAGGCTTATGAATGAGCAGTTCTTC
-,-,TRBJ1-2,TRBV6-5,15,CASSYQGGPTYGYTF,TGTGCCAGCAGTTACCAGGGAGGGCCTACCTATGGCTACACCTTC
-,-,TRBJ1-2,TRBV4-3,15,CASNRGLLTNYGYTF,TGCGCCAGCAATCGGGGACTCCTTACGAACTATGGCTACACCTTC
-,few,TRBJ1-1,TRBV11-2,13,CASSFRQNTEAFF,TGTGCCAGCAGCTTCAGACAGAACACTGAAGCTTTCTTT
TRBD2,once,TRBJ2-1,TRBV11-2,19,CASSFQGTSGRESYNEQFF,TGTGCCAGCAGCTTTCAGGGGACTAGCGGGAGGGAGTCCTACAATGAGCAGTTCTTC
-,-,TRBJ2-2,TRBV30,13,CAWSAHGGGELFF,TGTGCCTGGAGCGCCCATGGAGGTGGGGAGCTGTTTTTT
-,once,TRBJ1-5,TRBV19,15,CASSIGGYGNQPQHF,TGTGCCAGTAGTATTGGAGGGTACGGCAATCAGCCCCAGCATTTT
-,-,TRBJ1-4,TRBV28,14,CASSGGADPEKLFF,TGTGCCAGCTCGGGCGGGGCCGATCCTGAAAAACTGTTTTTT
-,-,TRBJ1-2,TRBV2,15,CASSENAPAGYGYTF,TGTGCCAGCAGCGAGAACGCCCCGGCGGGGTATGGCTACACCTTC
TRBD1,-,TRBJ1-1,TRBV6-1,14,CASSTGTGATEAFF,TGTGCCAGCAGTACCGGGACAGGGGCCACTGAAGCTTTCTTT
TRBD1,-,TRBJ1-5,TRBV2,14,CASSAQGANQPQHF,TGTGCCAGCAGTGCACAGGGGGCGAATCAGCCCCAGCATTTT
-,-,TRBJ1-3,TRBV19,17,CASRERTGPFSGNTIYF,TGTGCCAGTAGGGAACGAACAGGGCCATTCTCTGGAAACACCATATATTTT
TRBD1,-,TRBJ2-1,TRBV6-5,14,CASRGQGPYNEQFF,TGTGCCAGCAGAGGACAGGGCCCCTACAATGAGCAGTTCTTC
-,-,TRBJ2-7,TRBV5-1,13,CASTGPQEYEQYF,TGCGCCAGCACTGGCCCGCAAGAATACGAGCAGTACTTC
-,-,TRBJ2-1,TRBV5-4,15,CASSFSLTMENEQFF,TGTGCCAGCAGCTTCTCTTTGACCATGGAGAATGAGCAGTTCTTC
TRBD2,-,TRBJ2-7,TRBV6-5,16,CASSYSAGAISYEQYF,TGTGCCAGCAGTTACTCAGCGGGAGCCATTTCCTACGAGCAGTACTTC
TRBD2,-,TRBJ2-1,TRBV5-4,18,CASSESLPGLAGRDEQFF,TGTGCCAGCAGCGAATCCCTGCCGGGACTAGCGGGACGCGATGAGCAGTTCTTC
-,-,TRBJ1-5,TRBV7-6,15,CASSQNTYPNQPQHF,TGTGCCAGCAGCCAAAATACCTATCCTAATCAGCCCCAGCATTTT
TRBD1,few,TRBJ1-1,TRBV28,14,CASSPTGSHTEAFF,TGTGCCAGCAGTCCGACAGGGAGTCACACTGAAGCTTTCTTT
-,-,TRBJ2-5,TRBV19,13,CASSIPGQETQYF,TGTGCCAGTAGTATCCCCGGCCAAGAGACCCAGTACTTC
-,-,TRBJ2-3,TRBV10-1,14,CASSESPSTDTQYF,TGCGCCAGCAGTGAGTCCCCTAGCACAGATACGCAGTATTTT
-,-,TRBJ1-1,TRBV10-3,15,CAISEFEGTNTEAFF,TGTGCCATCAGTGAGTTTGAGGGAACGAACACTGAAGCTTTCTTT
-,-,TRBJ2-3,TRBV7-6,16,CASSPLGLGRTDTQYF,TGTGCCAGCAGCCCCCTCGGACTCGGACGCACAGATACGCAGTATTTT
-,-,TRBJ1-2,TRBV5-4,16,CASSLERAHTDYGYTF,TGTGCCAGCAGCTTGGAACGCGCCCATACTGACTATGGCTACACCTTC
TRBD2,-,TRBJ2-7,TRBV5-4,16,CASSWGLAGGPKEQYF,TGTGCCAGCAGCTGGGGACTAGCGGGAGGGCCGAAAGAGCAGTACTTC
TRBD1,-,TRBJ1-1,TRBV7-9,15,CASSKQGIMNTEAFF,TGTGCCAGCAGCAAACAGGGGATCATGAACACTGAAGCTTTCTTT
-,-,TRBJ1-1,TRBV4-3,14,CASSQKQGNTEAFF,TGCGCCAGCAGCCAGAAACAGGGGAACACTGAAGCTTTCTTT
-,few,TRBJ2-7,TRBV7-9,14,CASSLSGSPYEQYF,TGTGCCAGCAGCTTAAGCGGTTCTCCCTACGAGCAGTACTTC
TRBD2,-,TRBJ2-5,TRBV7-9,14,CASSFRGGEETQYF,TGTGCCAGCAGCTTTCGGGGGGGCGAAGAGACCCAGTACTTC
TRBD1,-,TRBJ2-5,TRBV5-1,17,CASSPISSQGAQETQYF,TGCGCCAGCAGCCCCATCTCGTCCCAGGGGGCGCAGGAGACCCAGTACTTC
TRBD1,-,TRBJ2-3,TRBV15,16,CATSRGTGVSTDTQYF,TGTGCCACCAGCAGGGGGACAGGGGTCAGCACAGATACGCAGTATTTT
TRBD1,-,TRBJ2-7,TRBV7-8,14,CASSTEGAGAQQYF,TGTGCCAGCAGCACCGAGGGGGCTGGAGCTCAGCAGTACTTC
TRBD1,-,TRBJ2-7,TRBV4-3,16,CASSQGRDRGYYEQYF,TGCGCCAGCAGCCAAGGCCGGGACAGGGGCTATTACGAGCAGTACTTC
-,-,TRBJ2-1,TRBV9,11,CASSGLNEQFF,TGTGCCAGCAGCGGTTTAAATGAGCAGTTCTTC
TRBD1,-,TRBJ1-2,TRBV6-6,15,CASSGTGAANYGYTF,TGTGCCAGCAGCGGTACAGGGGCAGCTAACTATGGCTACACCTTC